Listed below are T cell receptor beta chains from one sample, sequenced in a study of human T cells and chemical hapten exposure. TCRdb analysed the RACE reads with MiXCR anew, one entry per CDR3 protein. The sample yields about 70,000 distinct CDR3 sequences, over 6.5% seen once. Specimen: whole blood, collected in connection with sensitization to the hapten diphenylcyclopropenone (DPC). These receptors were collected from a woman between 45 and 65 years old with alopecia areata. Some clones in this sample may be carry-over from other donors' samples. Both conserved end residues are part of each CDR3. Fields, in order: J gene, clone size, D gene, CDR3 length, V gene, CDR3 protein, CDR3 DNA. D genes are given only for firm matches. Clone size is given for some rows only: seen once, a few or many times, or a class if the clone is expanded.

>TRBJ2-7|.|.|14|TRBV7-6
CASSWGHQTYEQYF
TGTGCCAGCAGCTGGGGACACCAAACCTACGAGCAGTACTTC
>TRBJ2-1|many|.|12|TRBV7-2
CASGRTGNEQFF
TGTGCCAGCGGAAGGACTGGCAATGAGCAGTTCTTC
>TRBJ1-1|many|.|18|TRBV7-9
CASSFFGVGDHMNTEAFF
TGTGCCAGCAGCTTTTTTGGGGTCGGGGACCATATGAACACTGAAGCTTTCTTT
>TRBJ2-5|.|.|17|TRBV28
CASMPERGSGPFETQYF
TGTGCCAGCATGCCAGAGCGTGGGTCAGGGCCTTTCGAGACCCAGTACTTC
>TRBJ2-7|few|.|12|TRBV28
CASTGHIYEQYF
TGTGCCAGCACGGGACACATCTACGAGCAGTACTTC
>TRBJ1-5|many|.|14|TRBV20-1
CSARDHGAGQPQHF
TGCAGTGCTAGAGATCACGGGGCCGGGCAGCCCCAGCATTTT
>TRBJ2-3|many|.|13|TRBV2
CAGCRLAEDTQYF
TGTGCCGGTTGTAGGTTAGCCGAGGATACGCAGTATTTT
>TRBJ2-7|few|.|14|TRBV19
CASSYPGQPYEQYF
TGTGCCAGTAGTTACCCCGGACAGCCCTACGAGCAGTACTTC
>TRBJ1-2|.|.|14|TRBV7-9
CASSLTGLNYGYTF
TGTGCCAGCAGCCTAACAGGATTAAACTATGGCTACACCTTC
>TRBJ2-2|.|TRBD1|16|TRBV19
CASSIRTGGNTGELFF
TGTGCCAGTAGTATAAGGACAGGGGGCAACACCGGGGAGCTGTTTTTT
>TRBJ2-6|many|.|12|TRBV7-2
CASSLSSGVLTF
TGTGCCAGCAGCTTGTCCTCCGGTGTCCTGACTTTC
>TRBJ2-4|.|TRBD2|12|TRBV6-6
CASSNGGDLGYF
TGTGCCAGCAGTAACGGGGGGGATTTAGGATACTTC
>TRBJ2-7|.|.|14|TRBV30
CAWSVGGASYEQYF
TGTGCCTGGAGTGTAGGGGGGGCGTCCTACGAGCAGTACTTC
>TRBJ1-1|many|.|13|TRBV29-1
CSVRPQSNTEAFF
TGCAGCGTTAGACCCCAATCGAACACTGAAGCTTTCTTT
>TRBJ1-2|.|.|13|TRBV12-3/TRBV12-4
CASSFSGDYGYTF
TGTGCCAGCAGTTTTTCAGGGGACTATGGCTACACCTTC
>TRBJ2-7|few|.|14|TRBV5-1
CASSPNYGAYEQYF
TGCGCCAGCAGCCCTAATTATGGAGCCTACGAGCAGTACTTC
>TRBJ2-1|.|TRBD2|15|TRBV6-5
CASSYFASGYNEQFF
TGTGCCAGCAGTTACTTTGCTAGCGGATACAATGAGCAGTTCTTC
>TRBJ2-5|.|.|17|TRBV5-5
CASSLGPFSSAQETQYF
TGTGCCAGCAGCTTGGGTCCGTTCTCTAGCGCCCAAGAGACCCAGTACTTC
>TRBJ2-5|.|TRBD2|15|TRBV7-2
CASTISSGPLETQYF
TGTGCCAGCACCATCTCTAGCGGGCCCTTGGAGACCCAGTACTTC
>TRBJ1-6|many|TRBD1|15|TRBV6-5
CASSEGAGNNSPLHF
TGTGCCAGCTCAGAGGGGGCAGGGAATAATTCACCCCTCCACTTT
>TRBJ2-5|.|.|12|TRBV10-3
CAISEGEPTQYF
TGTGCCATCAGTGAGGGTGAGCCGACCCAGTACTTC
>TRBJ2-6|.|.|17|TRBV5-1
CASSADWDLGGANVLTF
TGCGCCAGCAGCGCGGACTGGGACCTGGGGGGGGCCAACGTCCTGACTTTC
>TRBJ2-5|many|TRBD2|14|TRBV7-9
CASGQAGVAETQYF
TGTGCCTCCGGGCAAGCGGGAGTGGCAGAGACCCAGTACTTC
>TRBJ2-7|many|TRBD1|15|TRBV27
CASSLTRTGAYEQYF
TGTGCCAGCAGTTTAACGCGGACAGGGGCCTACGAGCAGTACTTC
>TRBJ2-3|.|.|14|TRBV9
CASSVEGVTDTQYF
TGTGCCAGCAGCGTAGAGGGGGTCACAGATACGCAGTATTTT
>TRBJ1-6|.|.|13|TRBV6-5
CASSYSYSSPLHF
TGTGCCAGCAGTTACTCGTACAGTTCACCCCTCCACTTT
>TRBJ1-1|many|.|12|TRBV28
CASRGTGSRAFF
TGTGCCAGCAGGGGTACAGGGTCGCGGGCTTTCTTT
>TRBJ1-6|.|TRBD1|15|TRBV4-1
CASSQDRQGDSPLNF
TGCGCCAGCAGCCAAGATCGACAGGGGGATTCACCCCTCAACTTT
>TRBJ2-1|many|TRBD2|15|TRBV15
CATSPRGALYNEQFF
TGTGCCACCAGCCCGCGGGGGGCCTTATACAATGAGCAGTTCTTC
>TRBJ1-6|.|.|13|TRBV5-6
CASSLATVSPLHF
TGTGCCAGCAGCTTGGCCACAGTTTCACCCCTCCACTTT
>TRBJ2-1|.|TRBD2|21|TRBV6-5
CASSYSRGLAGNKSSYNEQFF
TGTGCCAGCAGTTACTCGAGGGGACTAGCGGGCAATAAGAGCTCCTACAATGAGCAGTTCTTC
>TRBJ1-1|.|.|15|TRBV7-3
CASSLIRHPGTEAFF
TGTGCCAGCAGCTTAATCAGACACCCGGGGACTGAAGCTTTCTTT
>TRBJ1-1|few|.|13|TRBV12-3/TRBV12-4
CASARLMNTEAFF
TGTGCCTCAGCCCGATTAATGAACACTGAAGCTTTCTTT
>TRBJ2-5|.|.|15|TRBV7-2
CASSLDGRGGETQYF
TGTGCCAGCAGCTTAGATGGCAGGGGGGGAGAGACCCAGTACTTC
>TRBJ1-2|.|TRBD1|15|TRBV18
CASSPRDRAGYGYTF
TGTGCCAGCTCACCACGCGACAGGGCCGGCTATGGCTACACCTTC
>TRBJ2-1|.|TRBD2|13|TRBV5-1
CASMGLAAGEQFF
TGCGCCAGCATGGGACTAGCGGCGGGTGAGCAGTTCTTC
>TRBJ1-5|.|.|13|TRBV12-3/TRBV12-4
CASKSFSNKPQHF
TGTGCCAGCAAGAGCTTTAGCAATAAGCCCCAGCATTTT
>TRBJ2-3|.|TRBD1|15|TRBV19
CASSPGTVSWDTQYF
TGTGCCAGTAGTCCCGGGACAGTATCGTGGGATACGCAGTATTTT
>TRBJ2-3|few|TRBD2|17|TRBV29-1
CSVGLLAGYKKTDTQYF
TGCAGCGTTGGGTTGCTAGCGGGATATAAGAAAACAGATACGCAGTATTTT
>TRBJ1-6|few|.|14|TRBV2
CASRDGGGRAPLHF
TGTGCCAGCAGGGATGGTGGGGGGCGCGCACCCCTCCACTTT
>TRBJ1-1|.|.|11|TRBV6-1
CASSALNKAFF
TGTGCCAGCAGTGCGCTTAACAAAGCTTTCTTT
>TRBJ2-5|.|.|13|TRBV13
CASSLVGAETQYF
TGTGCCAGCAGCTTAGTTGGGGCGGAGACCCAGTACTTC
>TRBJ1-5|few|.|13|TRBV10-2
CASTGGEEQPQHF
TGCGCCAGCACCGGAGGGGAGGAGCAGCCCCAGCATTTT